This TCR beta chain was sequenced for a study of cytomegalovirus exposure and HLA in healthy donors. PCR amplification relied on 60 Vbeta primers (plus 13 Jbeta primers). TCRdb's table, derived via immunoSEQ multiplex PCR, lists solely in-frame clones and lacks some. This table has some 130,000 clones, about 80% appearing once. This cohort consisted of healthy bone marrow donors. CDR1 is SGHTA, CDR2 FQGNSA, per germline. V shed 1 base and J 9 bases; nucleotides not matched to a gene: 3. The CDR3 contains 13 residues. The chain recombines TRBV7-2 with TRBJ1-5; TRBD1 aligns across 7 bases. Sequenced material: PBMCs. The receptor comes from a human donor in good health. CDR3 DNA sequence: TGTGCCAGCAGCTTAGAGGGGGCGAGGCCCCAGCATTTT. It specifies CASSLEGARPQHF.